This T cell receptor (beta chain) was captured by sequencing in a study of cytomegalovirus exposure and HLA in healthy donors. Overall study context: T cells numbering approximately 170 million yielded fewer than 140 million unique TCR beta sequences in an earlier analysis. Regarding the study as a whole: Immune exposure information comprised only CMV serostatus. Later genetic work tied a missense DCLRE1C variant to beta-chain V and J trimming.

The CDR3 totals 17 residues. The germline V gene encodes CDR1 MDHEN and CDR2 SYDVKM. The junction had 9 bases not matched to a gene; V was cut back by 6 bases and J by 1 base. Note on this clone: Antigen specificity is unknown.

A multiplex PCR was run with 60 Vbeta primers and 13 Jbeta primers. The repertoire was sequenced with immunoSEQ multiplex PCR; TCRdb's copy has only in-frame clones and lacks some. This table holds roughly 110,000 clones, about 61% found once. This receptor was identified in a woman under 40 in good health and CMV-seronegative. The specimen was PBMCs. This chain connects TRBV28 to TRBJ2-6; 7 bases agree with TRBD1. As DNA, the CDR3 is TGTGCCAGCAGCCTCGTCACAGGGGTGTCTGGGGCCAACGTCCTGACTTTC. This encodes CASSLVTGVSGANVLTF.